A single sample is the source of the 30 T cell receptor beta chains below, sequenced in a study of control samples from healthy donors and cancer patients. Only in-frame clones appear in the TCRdb table, and some are missing; sequencing was by immunoSEQ multiplex PCR. The data contain 190,000 or so clones, about 93% of them seen just once; the ten biggest clones take up almost 1.5%. Sequencing used blood. The source of these receptors is a man between 18 and 29 years old in good health.

This sequence joins TRBV7-7 and TRBJ2-5; 9 nucleotides line up with TRBD2. Germline CDR1 and CDR2: SSHAT and FNYEAQ (reference sequence). V was clipped by 2 bases and J by 3 bases; unmatched bases: 4. The CDR3 length is 15 residues. CDR3 nucleotides: TGTGCCAGCAGCTTAAGCGGGGGGCGGGAAGAGACCCAGTACTTC. Its protein product is CASSLSGGREETQYF. The variable domain in full, with the rest retrieved from reference TRBV7-7 and TRBJ2-5, is GAGVSQSPRYKVTKRGQDVTLRCDPISSHATLYWYQQALGQGPEFLTYFNYEAQPDKSGLPSDRFSAERPEGSISTLTIQRTEQRDSAMYRCASSLSGGREETQYFGPGTRLLVL.

The rearrangement uses TRBV5-1 and TRBJ1-1, with D maybe TRBD1 (6 bases). There are 15 residues in the CDR3. Trimming took 2 bases from V and 1 from J, leaving 12 bases between them. CDR1 and CDR2 (germline): SGHRS, YFSETQ. The CDR3 nucleotides read TGCGCCAGCAGCTTACAGGGTTCAGGGAACACTGAAGCTTTCTTT. Its protein is CASSLQGSGNTEAFF.

This clone turned up a few times. The CDR3 DNA reads TGTGCCAGCAGTGAAGATCCGGGTGCAGGGCCCCAGCATTTT. Translation gives CASSEDPGAGPQHF. The chain combines TRBV6-1 with TRBJ1-5; no clear D gene. The V gene lost 1 base and the J gene lost 9 bases, with 13 bases spanning the gap. From germline, CDR1 is MNHNS and CDR2 SASEGT. The CDR3 sequence is 14 residues long.

This chain joins TRBV5-6 and TRBJ1-4; D is unresolved. The CDR3 spans 14 residues. CDR1 SGHDT and CDR2 YYEEEE come from the germline V gene. V shed 2 bases and J shed 2 bases, with 7 bases lying between them. This CDR3 is CASSFRDTNEKLFF. The CDR3 bases are TGTGCCAGCAGCTTTCGGGATACTAATGAAAAACTGTTTTTT. The variable domain in full, with the rest retrieved from reference TRBV5-6 and TRBJ1-4, is DAGVTQSPTHLIKTRGQQVTLRCSPKSGHDTVSWYQQALGQGPQFIFQYYEEEERQRGNFPDRFSGHQFPNYSSELNVNALLLGDSALYLCASSFRDTNEKLFFGSGTQLSVL.

The chain joins TRBV18 to TRBJ1-1; D remains unclear. The ends were cut back, 2 bases at V and 4 bases at J, with 8 bases in the middle. CDR1 is KGHSH, CDR2 LQKENI, per germline. This CDR3 spans 13 amino acids. DNA of the CDR3: TGTGCCAGCTCACCATCCCGGGGCACTGAAGCTTTCTTT. It codes for CASSPSRGTEAFF.

This clone occurred once. The chain is built from TRBV30 and TRBJ1-5, with D possibly matching TRBD1 (6 bases). Trimming took 2 bases from V and 6 from J, leaving 11 bases between them. CDR1 and CDR2 (germline): GTSNPN, SVGIG (reference sequence). This CDR3 is built from 13 residues. The CDR3 DNA is TGTGCCTGGAGTCAACAGGGAGTTCAGCCCCAGCATTTT. It specifies CAWSQQGVQPQHF.

The chain uses TRBV5-1 and TRBJ2-3, with D possibly matching TRBD2 (7 bases). Per the germline V gene, CDR1 is SGHRS and CDR2 is YFSETQ. This CDR3 comprises 14 residues. V was pared by 6 bases and J by 2 bases, with 13 bases between. Written as DNA, the CDR3 is TGCGCCAGCAAGTGGGGGGGGCTCACAGATACGCAGTATTTT. This translates into CASKWGGLTDTQYF.

This clone was found once. V gene TRBV18 combines with J gene TRBJ2-3; 8 nucleotides line up with TRBD2. The J segment lost 4 bases and the V segment lost 3 bases, leaving 6 bases of the junction unmatched. This CDR3 region has 15 residues. Germline V gene lookup returns CDR1 KGHSH and CDR2 LQKENI. CDR3 loop: CASSPQSGRADTQYF. The CDR3 DNA reads TGTGCCAGCTCACCCCAGTCCGGGAGGGCAGATACGCAGTATTTT.

J is TRBJ1-1 and V is TRBV6-5, with TRBD1 matching over 8 bases. The CDR3 runs 14 residues. The V gene's germline CDR1 is MNHEY and CDR2 SVGAGI. The trim removed 6 bases at V and 2 bases at J, leaving 5 bases unmatched. The CDR3 region has the DNA TGTGCCAGCAGCTTAGACAGGGGTAACACTGAAGCTTTCTTT. Translation gives CASSLDRGNTEAFF.

V gene TRBV2 combines with J gene TRBJ2-1; TRBD1 might be the D (5 bases). The CDR3 spans 15 residues. CDR1 SNHLY and CDR2 FYNNEI come from the germline V gene. V lost 3 bases, J lost 9 bases, and 18 bases lay in between. This chain's CDR3 is CASSEGQGGIGEQFF. DNA for the CDR3: TGTGCCAGCAGTGAGGGGCAGGGTGGTATCGGTGAGCAGTTCTTC.

The chain links TRBV5-1 to TRBJ2-7; TRBD1 is a possible D gene (6 bases). The CDR3 consists of 15 residues. Germline CDR1 reads SGHRS; CDR2 reads YFSETQ. V was pared by 3 bases and J by 5 bases, with 18 bases between. The CDR3 reads CASSSPRGGRNEQYF. The DNA for the CDR3 is TGCGCCAGCAGCTCCCCGAGAGGGGGAAGGAACGAGCAGTACTTC.

J is TRBJ2-1 and V is TRBV9, with 9 bases identical to TRBD2. Germline loops: CDR1 SGDLS, CDR2 YYNGEE. The junction had 2 bases not matched to a gene; V was cut back by 0 bases and J by 1 base. The CDR3 runs to 16 residues. CDR3 sequence: CASSVASGASYNEQFF. The CDR3 bases are TGTGCCAGCAGCGTAGCTAGCGGGGCTTCCTACAATGAGCAGTTCTTC.

The chain has TRBV10-3 and TRBJ1-6; TRBD1 aligns across 7 bases. V shed 3 bases, J shed 8 bases, and the junction held 7 bases outside the gene matches. The CDR3 runs to 15 residues. CDR1 and CDR2 (germline): ENHRY, SYGVKD. CDR3: CAISDFRQGDSPLHF. Written as DNA, the CDR3 is TGTGCCATCAGTGATTTTCGACAGGGCGATTCACCCCTCCACTTT.

This chain joins TRBV5-6 and TRBJ2-7; D could derive from TRBD1 or TRBD2 (5 bases each). This CDR3 has 12 amino acids. Germline lookup yields CDR1 SGHDT and CDR2 YYEEEE. Trimming took off 4 bases at V and 3 bases at J, with 8 bases between the two ends. The CDR3 bases are TGTGCCAGCAGCCTGGGACGCTACGAGCAGTACTTC. This sequence encodes CASSLGRYEQYF.

This chain links TRBV6-5 with TRBJ1-5, with D hard to call. The germline V gene has CDR1 MNHEY and CDR2 SVGAGI. The CDR3 loop spans 13 amino acids. V was trimmed by 0 bases and J by 5 bases, leaving 5 bases between them. The CDR3 nucleotides read TGTGCCAGCAGTTACTCTGCCTATCAGCCCCAGCATTTT. Translation gives CASSYSAYQPQHF.

V is TRBV5-5 and J is TRBJ2-5; D is unclear. V gave up 1 base and J gave up 12 bases, with 10 bases separating them. The CDR3 is made up of 11 amino acids. Germline V gene data show CDR1 as SGHKS and CDR2 as YYEKEE (reference sequence). CDR3 amino acids: CASSLLDKEYF. The CDR3 nucleotides read TGTGCCAGCAGCTTGCTCGACAAGGAGTACTTC.

This clone was counted only a few times. The chain recombines TRBV2 with TRBJ2-5, with D possibly being TRBD1 (6 bases). Looked up from germline, CDR1 is SNHLY and CDR2 is FYNNEI. There are 14 residues in the CDR3. V lost 8 bases and J lost 1, with 14 bases in between. The CDR3 DNA reads as TGTGCCAGCGGGGACCGGACAGCCCAAGAGACCCAGTACTTC. This sequence encodes CASGDRTAQETQYF.

The chain uses TRBV28 and TRBJ1-6; 10 bases agree with TRBD1. The junction had 10 bases not matched to a gene; V was cut back by 4 bases and J by 4 bases. CDR1 and CDR2 (germline): MDHEN, SYDVKM. CDR3 length: 18 residues. The CDR3 region has the DNA TGTGCCAGCAGTTACGGGACAGGGGCCGGGGGTTATAATTCACCCCTCCACTTT. Protein product: CASSYGTGAGGYNSPLHF.

The chain is built from TRBV2 and TRBJ1-5; TRBD1 matches at 7 bases. Looked up from germline, CDR1 is SNHLY and CDR2 is FYNNEI. Losses at the gene ends were 5 bases for V and 1 base for J; bases not matched to a gene: 11. This CDR3 comprises 17 residues. CDR3 residues: CASSLQPTGRSNQPQHF. Written as DNA, the CDR3 is TGTGCCAGCAGTCTACAACCGACAGGGAGAAGCAATCAGCCCCAGCATTTT.

V gene TRBV7-8 combines with J gene TRBJ1-1; TRBD1 agrees at 10 bases. V shed 6 bases and J 1 base; nucleotides not matched to a gene: 5. The CDR3 is made up of 15 amino acids. Germline V CDR1 and CDR2: SGHVS, FQNEAQ. CDR3 loop: CASSYRQGANTEAFF. CDR3 coding DNA: TGTGCCAGCAGTTACCGACAGGGGGCGAACACTGAAGCTTTCTTT.

This clone showed up just once. V usage is TRBV10-2 and J usage is TRBJ2-2, with D perhaps TRBD2 (5 bases). This CDR3 is built from 15 residues. V was clipped by 7 bases and J by 3 bases, with 15 bases between them. Per germline, CDR1 WSHSY and CDR2 SAAADI. The CDR3: CASKVERTDTGELFF. The CDR3 DNA reads as TGCGCCAGCAAGGTAGAGCGGACTGACACCGGGGAGCTGTTTTTT.

The genes are TRBV5-1 and TRBJ2-7; possibly TRBD1 or TRBD2 for D (5 bases each). The germline V gene encodes CDR1 SGHRS and CDR2 YFSETQ. CDR3 length: 15 amino acids. The germline V and J ends were trimmed by 0 bases and 7 bases, with 17 bases remaining between them. This CDR3 reads CASSLDPSGAGEQYF. CDR3 sequence (DNA): TGCGCCAGCAGCTTGGACCCCTCCGGGGCGGGTGAGCAGTACTTC.

The J gene is TRBJ2-5, the V gene TRBV10-3, with 8 bases identical to TRBD2. With 5 bases clipped from V and 4 bases from J, the junction kept 9 bases outside the gene matches. From germline, CDR1 is ENHRY and CDR2 SYGVKD. This CDR3 spans 15 amino acids. The CDR3 DNA follows: TGTGCCATCAGTAGTCCCGGGACTAGAACAGAGACCCAGTACTTC. It encodes CAISSPGTRTETQYF.

This rearrangement joins TRBV7-9 to TRBJ1-2; TRBD1 matches 9 bases. The CDR3 consists of 17 residues. The V and J ends lost 3 bases and 4 bases, in that order; junction bases with no gene match: 12. The V gene's germline CDR1 is SEHNR and CDR2 FQNEAQ (reference sequence). The CDR3 nucleotides read TGTGCCAGCAGCTTTGGCAGAACAGGGGGCAACGGCTATGGCTACACCTTC. This codes for CASSFGRTGGNGYGYTF. The full variable domain, in which reference TRBV7-9 and TRBJ1-2 provide the parts outside the CDR3, is DTGVSQNPRHKITKRGQNVTFRCDPISEHNRLYWYRQTLGQGPEFLTYFQNEAQLEKSRLLSDRFSAERPKGSFSTLEIQRTEQGDSAMYLCASSFGRTGGNGYGYTFGSGTRLTVV.

This clone came up once. The chain couples TRBV18 to TRBJ2-1; 14 bases are shared with TRBD2. The CDR3 is made up of 20 amino acids. CDR1 is KGHSH, CDR2 LQKENI, per germline. With 5 bases clipped from V and 0 bases from J, the junction kept 12 bases outside the gene matches. CDR3 coding DNA: TGTGCCAGCTCAGCAAAAGCCGGGACTAGCGGGGGCCACTCCTACAATGAGCAGTTCTTC. It encodes CASSAKAGTSGGHSYNEQFF.

The chain's CDR3 is CATSDLQADQPQHF. The CDR3 DNA reads TGTGCCACCAGTGATTTGCAGGCGGATCAGCCCCAGCATTTT. The V gene is TRBV24-1, the J gene TRBJ1-5; D ambiguous. CDR3 size: 14 residues. Germline V gene data show CDR1 as KGHDR and CDR2 as SFDVKD. The germline V and J ends were trimmed by 0 bases and 5 bases, with 7 bases remaining between them.

CDR3 sequence reads: CASSQGWGSDFYEQYF. CDR3 sequence (DNA): TGTGCCAGCAGCCAAGGTTGGGGCAGCGATTTCTACGAGCAGTACTTC. The chain uses TRBV4-2 and TRBJ2-7, with D possibly being TRBD1 (5 bases). V lost 1 base to trimming and J lost 3 bases, with 16 bases between them. The CDR3 is 16 amino acids. The germline CDR1 and CDR2 sequences are LGHNA and YNFKEQ.

The J gene is TRBJ2-7, the V gene TRBV5-1; weak D call: TRBD2 (5 bases). Per germline, CDR1 SGHRS and CDR2 YFSETQ. The V end lost 0 bases, the J end lost 3 bases, and 10 bases lay between the germline ends. This CDR3 comprises 14 residues. DNA for the CDR3: TGCGCCAGCAGCTTGGAAGGACGGGGCTACGAGCAGTACTTC. This codes for CASSLEGRGYEQYF.

V usage is TRBV27 and J usage is TRBJ1-1, with 8 bases lining up with TRBD1. Germline V gene lookup returns CDR1 MNHEY and CDR2 SMNVEV (reference sequence). V shed 4 bases and J 0 bases; nucleotides not matched to a gene: 16. The CDR3 is 19 amino acids. The CDR3 protein is CASSSYLATTGAMNTEAFF. The CDR3 nucleotides read TGTGCCAGCAGTTCTTATTTGGCCACGACAGGGGCCATGAACACTGAAGCTTTCTTT.

The chain is built from TRBV28 and TRBJ2-7; 7 positions agree with TRBD1. The CDR3 consists of 15 residues. The germline V gene encodes CDR1 MDHEN and CDR2 SYDVKM. Trimming at V came to 5 bases and at J to 1 base, leaving 8 bases not matched to a gene. CDR3 nucleotide sequence: TGTGCCAGCAGTCCTGATATGGGACAGTCCTACGAGCAGTACTTC. Encoded protein: CASSPDMGQSYEQYF.